This entry is about one TCR beta chain. Its antigen is not known. Germline V gene data show CDR1 as LNHNV and CDR2 as YYDKDF (reference sequence). V shed 0 bases and J shed 0 bases, with 11 bases lying between them. The CDR3 totals 16 residues. These data originate in a study of T cells after yellow fever vaccination. Overall study context: The authors prepared low-cell-number fractions using SMART-Seq v4 Ultra Low Input.

Notes on the study in general: Subsequent to the booster, the majority of primary-vaccination clones reappeared (96% CD4, 85% to 90% CD8).

One entry per CDR3 protein results from TCRdb running MiXCR on the 5' RACE reads. In the table there are some 320,000 distinct CDR3 sequences, around 9.3% of which are singletons. The gene calls are TRBV15 and TRBJ1-1; D not resolved. The source was CD4+ T cells sorted from PBMCs, collected 5 days after the yellow fever booster vaccination. The sequence was collected from a man between 18 and 35 years old who received the YFV17D yellow fever vaccine. CDR3 protein: CATSRDPRPMNTEAFF. The CDR3, as DNA: TGTGCCACCAGCAGAGATCCCCGACCGATGAACACTGAAGCTTTCTTT.